This T cell receptor beta chain was obtained from a study of cytomegalovirus exposure and HLA in healthy donors. The PCR was carried out with 60 Vbeta primers and 13 Jbeta primers. The table came from immunoSEQ multiplex PCR; TCRdb's copy has only in-frame clones and leaves some out. This sample has 130,000 to 150,000 clones, with over 70% found just once. Findings and caveats of the study: TCR beta chain V- and J-gene trimming was linked, in a later analysis, to a missense variant in DCLRE1C.

With V trimmed by 8 bases and J by 3 bases, 5 bases remained unmatched. The germline CDR1 and CDR2 sequences are SGHRS and YFSETQ. This CDR3 is 14 amino acids long. A note on this clone: The antigen is undetermined.

The J gene is TRBJ2-5, the V gene TRBV5-1; the match to TRBD2 covers 12 bases. Sequenced input: PBMCs. This clonotype originated in a male donor in good health and CMV-seronegative. CDR3 amino acids: CASYLAGGEETQYF. CDR3 DNA sequence: TGCGCCAGTTACCTAGCGGGGGGGGAAGAGACCCAGTACTTC.